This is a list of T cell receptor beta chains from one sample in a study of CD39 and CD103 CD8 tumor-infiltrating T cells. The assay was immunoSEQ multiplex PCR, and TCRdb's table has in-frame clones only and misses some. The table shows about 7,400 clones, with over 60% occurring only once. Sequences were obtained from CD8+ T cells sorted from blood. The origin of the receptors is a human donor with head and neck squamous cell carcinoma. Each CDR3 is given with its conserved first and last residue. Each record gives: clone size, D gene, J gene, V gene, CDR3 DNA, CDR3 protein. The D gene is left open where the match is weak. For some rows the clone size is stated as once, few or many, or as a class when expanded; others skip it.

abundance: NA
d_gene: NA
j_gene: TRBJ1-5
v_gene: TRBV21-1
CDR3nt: TGTGCCAGCAGCAATGGGGGACAGGAAAGCAATCAGCCCCAGCATTTT
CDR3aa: CASSNGGQESNQPQHF

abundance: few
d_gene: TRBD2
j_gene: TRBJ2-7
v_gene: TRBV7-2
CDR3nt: TGTGCCAGCAGCCGCAGAGCGGGGGGGTATGACGAGCAGTACTTC
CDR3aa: CASSRRAGGYDEQYF

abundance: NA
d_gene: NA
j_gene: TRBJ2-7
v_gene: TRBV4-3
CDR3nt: TGCGCCAGCACCCCAAGTCGCCAAATGACCTACGAGCAGTACTTC
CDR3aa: CASTPSRQMTYEQYF

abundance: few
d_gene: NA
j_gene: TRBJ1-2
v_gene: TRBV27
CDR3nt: TGTGCCAGCAGCCCTAAGGGAGGGCACAACTATGGCTACACCTTC
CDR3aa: CASSPKGGHNYGYTF

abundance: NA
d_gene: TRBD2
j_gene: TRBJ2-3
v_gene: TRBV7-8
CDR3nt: TGTGCCAGCAGCCTAAGACTAGCGGGGGGGTCAGATACGCAGTATTTT
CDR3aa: CASSLRLAGGSDTQYF

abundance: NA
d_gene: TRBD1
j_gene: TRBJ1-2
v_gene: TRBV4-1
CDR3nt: TGCGCCAGCAGCCAAGACCCTAGGCCGGGACAGGCGTTTAGCGGCTACACCTTC
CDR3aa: CASSQDPRPGQAFSGYTF

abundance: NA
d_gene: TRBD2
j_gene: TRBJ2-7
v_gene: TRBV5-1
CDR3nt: TGCGCCAGCAGCTTGGCCGGGGGGGAGGTCTACGAGCAGTACTTC
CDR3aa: CASSLAGGEVYEQYF

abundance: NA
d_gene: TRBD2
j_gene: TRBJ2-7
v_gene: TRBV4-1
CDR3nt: TGCGCCAGCAGCCGCAATCTAGCGGGTGCCTACGAGCAGTACTTC
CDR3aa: CASSRNLAGAYEQYF

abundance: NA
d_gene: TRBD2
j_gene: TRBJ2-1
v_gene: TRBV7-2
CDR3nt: TGTGCCAGCAGCTTGACTAGCGGGGCTTACAATGAGCAGTTCTTC
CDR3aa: CASSLTSGAYNEQFF

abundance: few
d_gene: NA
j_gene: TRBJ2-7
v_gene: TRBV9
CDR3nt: TGTGCCAGCAGCGTAGGTAGCAACTACGAGCAGTACTTC
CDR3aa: CASSVGSNYEQYF

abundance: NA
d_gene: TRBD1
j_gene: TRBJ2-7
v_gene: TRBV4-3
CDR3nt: TGCGCCAGCAGCCACCTAAGTGGGACAGGGCCCTACGAGCAGTACTTC
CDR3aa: CASSHLSGTGPYEQYF

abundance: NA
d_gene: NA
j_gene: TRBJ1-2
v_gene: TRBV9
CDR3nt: TGTGCCAGCAGCCCATGGGCCCAAAGGGAGTATGGCTACACCTTC
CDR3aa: CASSPWAQREYGYTF

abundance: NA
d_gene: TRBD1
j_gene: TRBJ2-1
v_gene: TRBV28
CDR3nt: TGTGCCAGCAGTTTTCTTACCGGGACAGGGGAACATGAGCAGTTCTTC
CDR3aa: CASSFLTGTGEHEQFF

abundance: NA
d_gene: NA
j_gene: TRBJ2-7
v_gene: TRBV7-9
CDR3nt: TGTGCCAGCAGCCTCGGTCCACTCGAGCAGTACTTC
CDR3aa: CASSLGPLEQYF

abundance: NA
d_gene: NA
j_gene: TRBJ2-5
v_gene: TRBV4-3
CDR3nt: TGCGCCAGCAGCCAAGACTCCGCAGGGGAAGGGGGGGAGACCCAGTACTTC
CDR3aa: CASSQDSAGEGGETQYF

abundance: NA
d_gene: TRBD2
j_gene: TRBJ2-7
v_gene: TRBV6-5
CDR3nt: TGTGCCAGCAGTTACGGGACTAGCGGGAGGGGAGGCGAGCAGTACTTC
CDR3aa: CASSYGTSGRGGEQYF

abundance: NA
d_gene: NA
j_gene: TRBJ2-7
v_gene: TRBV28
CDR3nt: TGTGCCAGCAGTTTTGGGGGCGGTACCTACGAGCAGTACTTC
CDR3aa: CASSFGGGTYEQYF

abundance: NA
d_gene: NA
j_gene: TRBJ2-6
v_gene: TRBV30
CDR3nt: TGTGCCTGCATTATTTGGGGCCCTGGGGCCAACGTCCTGACTTTC
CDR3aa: CACIIWGPGANVLTF

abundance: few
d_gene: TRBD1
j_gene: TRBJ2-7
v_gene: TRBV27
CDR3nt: TGTGCCAGCAGTTTTACAGGGGGCTACGAGCAGTACTTC
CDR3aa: CASSFTGGYEQYF

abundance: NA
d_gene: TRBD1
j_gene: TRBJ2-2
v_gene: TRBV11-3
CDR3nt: TGTGCCAGCAGCGCTGGGACAGGGCAGACCGGGGAGCTGTTTTTT
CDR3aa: CASSAGTGQTGELFF

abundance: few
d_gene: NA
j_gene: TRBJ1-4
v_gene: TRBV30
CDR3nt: TGTGCCTGGAGCGGGGTGACTAATGAAAAACTGTTTTTT
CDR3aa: CAWSGVTNEKLFF

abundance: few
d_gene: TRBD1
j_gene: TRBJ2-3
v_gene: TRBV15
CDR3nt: TGTGCCACCAGCAGGGGGACAGGGGGAGGCACAGATACGCAGTATTTT
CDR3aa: CATSRGTGGGTDTQYF

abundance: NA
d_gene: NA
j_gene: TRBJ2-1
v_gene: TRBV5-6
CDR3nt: TGTGCCAGCAGCTTAGGCGGCTTCAGCTCCTACAATGAGCAGTTCTTC
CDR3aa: CASSLGGFSSYNEQFF

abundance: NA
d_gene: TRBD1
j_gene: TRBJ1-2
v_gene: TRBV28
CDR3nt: TGTGCCAGCAGCCGCCTATCCGGGACAGGGGGGTTTGGCTACACCTTC
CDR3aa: CASSRLSGTGGFGYTF

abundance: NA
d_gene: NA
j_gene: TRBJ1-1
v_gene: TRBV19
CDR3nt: TGTGCCAGTAGTATAGCCGGTGAGAACACTGAAGCTTTCTTT
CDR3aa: CASSIAGENTEAFF

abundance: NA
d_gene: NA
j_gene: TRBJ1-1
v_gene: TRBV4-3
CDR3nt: TGCGCCAGCAGCCAAGCGAACAGCTTGAACACTGAAGCTTTCTTT
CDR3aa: CASSQANSLNTEAFF